Each of the 16 T cell receptor beta chains below was sequenced from the same sample in a study of cytomegalovirus exposure and HLA in healthy donors (dated by TCRdb to the late 2010s). The library was generated by the immunoSEQ multiplex PCR assay. The multiplex PCR relied on a mix of 60 forward primers for TCR Vbeta segments and 13 reverse primers for TCR Jbeta segments. Imported from immuneACCESS, the table was reduced by TCRdb to in-frame sequences with V and J called. These copies leave out some clones; in studies compared against another copy, an unresolved V gene accounts for under half, and the cause of the remainder is not known. The sample table holds 180,000 or so clones, of which about 10% were seen once. The biggest ten clones account for 1% to 1.5% of the sample. The specimen was PBMCs. The receptors originated from a woman in her twenties or thirties in good health and CMV-seropositive.

The rearrangement joins TRBV10-3 to TRBJ2-5, with TRBD2 identical over 12 bases. V lost 6 bases and J lost 4; bases outside the gene matches: 6. The germline CDR1 and CDR2 sequences are ENHRY and SYGVKD. This CDR3 is built from 15 residues. CDR3 nucleotides: TGTGCCATCAGGCAGACTAGCGGGAGTGTAGAGACCCAGTACTTC. Amino acid sequence: CAIRQTSGSVETQYF.

This chain joins TRBV5-1 and TRBJ1-1; D is possibly TRBD1 (6 bases). This CDR3 region has 16 residues. V lost 2 bases, J lost 0 bases, and 14 bases lay in between. CDR1 and CDR2 from the germline V gene are SGHRS and YFSETQ. The CDR3 reads CASSFGGGGVNTEAFF. The DNA of the CDR3 is TGCGCCAGCAGCTTTGGGGGGGGCGGGGTGAACACTGAAGCTTTCTTT.

This clone appeared a few times. V is TRBV4-2 and J is TRBJ2-2; the match to TRBD2 covers 8 bases. Trimming at V came to 3 bases and at J to 0 bases, leaving 6 bases not matched to a gene. Per the germline V gene, CDR1 is LGHNA and CDR2 is YNFKEQ. This CDR3 contains 17 residues. The CDR3 DNA reads as TGTGCCAGCAGCCACCCGGGAGGGGCGACGAACACCGGGGAGCTGTTTTTT. This codes for CASSHPGGATNTGELFF.

The chain carries TRBV6-1 and TRBJ1-2; D not resolved. Germline loops: CDR1 MNHNS, CDR2 SASEGT. V was trimmed by 3 bases and J by 6 bases, leaving 11 bases between them. The CDR3 spans 13 residues. CDR3 nucleotides: TGTGCCAGCAGTGATCCAGGCTTCAATGGCTACACCTTC. This gives the protein CASSDPGFNGYTF.

This clone has a handful of counts. The CDR3 nucleotides read TGCGCCAGCAGTCAATCCTTCCTAGCGGGAGCCACCGGGGAGCTGTTTTTT. Protein product: CASSQSFLAGATGELFF. The chain recombines TRBV23-1 with TRBJ2-2, with 10 bases identical to TRBD2. TRBV23-1 qualifies as an ORF whose function is uncertain. This CDR3 is built from 17 residues. With V trimmed by 0 bases and J by 4 bases, 5 bases remained unmatched.

The chain employs TRBV29-1 and TRBJ2-2; D possibly corresponds to TRBD2 (5 bases). Germline V gives CDR1 SQVTM, CDR2 ANQGSEA. Trimming cost V 4 bases and J 2 bases, with 8 bases left between them. The length of the CDR3 is 13 residues. The CDR3 DNA reads as TGCAGCGTTGGCAGGACTAACACCGGGGAGCTGTTTTTT. Amino acid sequence: CSVGRTNTGELFF.

The rearrangement uses TRBV5-1 and TRBJ2-3, with TRBD2 matching 12 bases. V dropped 3 bases and J dropped 3; count of bases not matched to a gene: 2. This CDR3 spans 15 amino acids. The germline CDR1 and CDR2 sequences are SGHRS and YFSETQ. As DNA, the CDR3 is TGCGCCAGCAGCTCCGGGACTAGCGGGACAGATACGCAGTATTTT. Amino acids: CASSSGTSGTDTQYF.

The chain recombines TRBV29-1 with TRBJ1-1; 7 nucleotides align to TRBD1. The CDR3 runs to 13 residues. V lost 7 bases to trimming and J lost 6 bases; unmatched junction nucleotides: 11. The V gene's germline CDR1 is SQVTM and CDR2 ANQGSEA. The CDR3 spells CSATPTGVSEAFF. Here the CDR3 DNA reads TGCAGCGCCACACCCACAGGGGTCTCTGAAGCTTTCTTT.

This rearrangement joins TRBV6-6 to TRBJ2-7; perhaps TRBD2 as D (6 bases). The CDR3 runs 15 residues. The germline V gene has CDR1 MNHNY and CDR2 SVGAGI (reference sequence). The V end was cut by 0 bases, the J end by 0 bases, with 9 bases between. CDR3 amino acids: CASSYSGRSSYEQYF. CDR3 coding DNA: TGTGCCAGCAGTTACTCGGGGAGGAGCTCCTACGAGCAGTACTTC.

As regards this clone: The sample carries other DNA sequences with the same CDR3. The chain has TRBV6-1 and TRBJ1-3; no clear D. V dropped 1 base and J dropped 0 bases, with 7 bases sitting between them. CDR1 is MNHNS and CDR2 is SASEGT in the germline V gene. The CDR3 totals 15 residues. CDR3 sequence: CASSEGHSSGNTIYF. The CDR3 region has the DNA TGTGCCAGCAGTGAAGGGCACAGCTCTGGAAACACCATATATTTT.

This clone has only a few counts. The CDR3 reads CASSDGMRVMNTEAFF. Here the CDR3 DNA reads TGTGCCAGCAGTGATGGGATGCGGGTCATGAACACTGAAGCTTTCTTT. This rearrangement joins TRBV2 to TRBJ1-1; D unresolved. The CDR3 contains 16 residues. The V and J ends lost 3 bases and 0 bases respectively, with 14 bases between them. From germline, CDR1 is SNHLY and CDR2 FYNNEI. The variable domain in full, with the rest retrieved from reference TRBV2 and TRBJ1-1, is EPEVTQTPSHQVTQMGQEVILRCVPISNHLYFYWYRQILGQKVEFLVSFYNNEISEKSEIFDDQFSVERPDGSNFTLKIRSTKLEDSAMYFCASSDGMRVMNTEAFFGQGTRLTVV.

This chain joins TRBV6-5 and TRBJ1-1; tentatively, D is TRBD1 (6 bases). V gave up 7 bases and J gave up 4 bases, with 16 bases separating them. This CDR3 comprises 14 residues. Germline values: CDR1 MNHEY, CDR2 SVGAGI. The CDR3 region has the DNA TGTGCCAGCACAGTGGGGGGGCTGGGCACTGAAGCTTTCTTT. This translates into CASTVGGLGTEAFF.

Only a few counts were recorded for this clone. The chain links TRBV6-1 to TRBJ2-7; 7 positions agree with TRBD1. V trimming: 6 bases; J trimming: 2 bases; junction bases outside the gene matches: 4. The CDR3 spans 13 residues. Germline lookup yields CDR1 MNHNS and CDR2 SASEGT. CDR3 residues: CASRLTGTYEQYF. CDR3 nucleotides: TGTGCCAGCAGGCTGACAGGGACCTACGAGCAGTACTTC.

This clone was seen a handful of times. In the same sample, other DNA sequences code for this CDR3. V is TRBV5-1 and J is TRBJ2-1; 10 bases map to TRBD1. This CDR3 region has 15 residues. Germline CDR1 is SGHRS and CDR2 is YFSETQ. The junction had 4 bases not matched to a gene; V was cut back by 5 bases and J by 2 bases. DNA for the CDR3: TGCGCCAGCAGTTCAGGACAGGGGGCCTACAATGAGCAGTTCTTC. Translating it yields CASSSGQGAYNEQFF.

This clone has a handful of counts. V gene TRBV6-5 combines with J gene TRBJ1-2, with TRBD1 as a possible D gene (6 bases). Germline CDR1 and CDR2: MNHEY and SVGAGI. This CDR3 has 16 residues. V lost 2 bases to trimming and J lost 4 bases, with 17 bases between them. The CDR3 reads CASSYRYREGSYGYTF. The DNA for the CDR3 is TGTGCCAGCAGTTACCGGTACAGGGAAGGCAGCTATGGCTACACCTTC.

This clone was detected a few times. In nucleotides, the CDR3 is TGTGCCAGCAGCCCCGGACAGGGACTTAATGAAAAACTGTTTTTT. It specifies CASSPGQGLNEKLFF. The chain links TRBV7-9 to TRBJ1-4; TRBD1 matches 8 bases. Germline V lookup: CDR1 SEHNR, CDR2 FQNEAQ (reference sequence). The CDR3 length is 15 residues. Losses at the gene ends were 5 bases for V and 4 bases for J; bases not matched to a gene: 6.